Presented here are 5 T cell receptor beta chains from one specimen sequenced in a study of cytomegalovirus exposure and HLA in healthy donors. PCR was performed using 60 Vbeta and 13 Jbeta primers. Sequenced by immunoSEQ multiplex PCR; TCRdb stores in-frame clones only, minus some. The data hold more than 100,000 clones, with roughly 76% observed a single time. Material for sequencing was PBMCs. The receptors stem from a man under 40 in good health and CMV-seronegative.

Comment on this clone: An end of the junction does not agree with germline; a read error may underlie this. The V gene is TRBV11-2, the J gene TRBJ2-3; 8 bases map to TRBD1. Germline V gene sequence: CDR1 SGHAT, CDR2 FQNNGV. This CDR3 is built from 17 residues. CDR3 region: CASSLEPPGQAMDTQYF. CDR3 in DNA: TGTGCCAGCAGCCTAGAACCCCCGGGACAGGCCATGGATACGCAGTATTTT.

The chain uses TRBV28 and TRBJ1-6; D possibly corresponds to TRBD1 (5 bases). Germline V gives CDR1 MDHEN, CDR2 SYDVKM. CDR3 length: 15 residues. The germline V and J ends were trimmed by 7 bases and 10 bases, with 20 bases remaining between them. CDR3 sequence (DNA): TGTGCCAGCACCCCCATGGGGGAGGGTAGCTCACCCCTCCACTTT. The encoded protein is CASTPMGEGSSPLHF.

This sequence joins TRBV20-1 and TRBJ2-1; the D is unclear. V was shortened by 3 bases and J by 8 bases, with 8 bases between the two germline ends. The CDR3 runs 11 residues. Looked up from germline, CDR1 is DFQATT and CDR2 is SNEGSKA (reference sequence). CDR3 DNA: TGCAGTGCTAGTCACCAGGATGAGCAGTTCTTC. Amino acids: CSASHQDEQFF.

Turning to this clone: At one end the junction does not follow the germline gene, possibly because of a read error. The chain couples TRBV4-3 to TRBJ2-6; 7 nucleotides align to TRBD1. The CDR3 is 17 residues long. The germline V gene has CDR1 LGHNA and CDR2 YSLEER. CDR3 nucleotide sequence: TGCGCCAGCAGCCAAGAGTTCGGTGGAGAGGGGGCCAACGGCCTGACTTTC. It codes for CASSQEFGGEGANGLTF.

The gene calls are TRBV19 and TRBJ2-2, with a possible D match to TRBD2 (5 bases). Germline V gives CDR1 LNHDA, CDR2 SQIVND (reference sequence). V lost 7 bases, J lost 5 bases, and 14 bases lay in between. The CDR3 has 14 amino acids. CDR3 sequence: CASTGPRGTGELFF. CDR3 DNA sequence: TGTGCCAGTACCGGACCCCGAGGGACCGGGGAGCTGTTTTTT.